The 21 T cell receptor beta chains given below trace back to one sample, sequenced in a study of vaccination and CD4 T cells after COVID-19. Treatment specified: roughly 11-day PBMC culture with coronavirus spike peptide pools or control peptides (ViraFEST assay). Gathering of the CD4+ T cells, from the unexposed donor, took place before the COVID-19 pandemic (2011-2018). These receptors have no known antigen. Cultured CD4+ T-cell DNA underwent Oncomine TCR Beta short-read sequencing. TCRdb re-derived calls from the PCR reads in MiXCR, one entry per CDR3 protein. The sample has 6,500 to 7,500 distinct CDR3 sequences, under 55% seen once; the top ten hold over 20%. Sequencing input: CD4+ T cells from blood, cultured in vitro. These receptors were obtained from a human donor in good health.

This clonotype has only a few counts. This sequence joins TRBV7-6 and TRBJ1-2, with 7 bases lining up with TRBD1. The CDR3 runs to 16 residues. Germline V gene sequence: CDR1 SGHVS, CDR2 FNYEAQ. The junction had 10 bases not matched to a gene; V was cut back by 2 bases and J by 4 bases. The CDR3 coding sequence is TGTGCCAGCAGCTTATCGAGCGCGACAGGGATCTATGGCTACACCTTC. This encodes CASSLSSATGIYGYTF.

The chain carries TRBV12-3 or TRBV12-4 and TRBJ2-1; no definite D call. V shed 6 bases and J shed 6 bases, with 6 bases lying between them. CDR3 length: 11 amino acids. The CDR3 bases are TGTGCCAGCAGGCGGATCAATGAGCAGTTCTTC. Translating gives CASRRINEQFF.

CDR3 bases: TGTGCCAGCAGACCTATTACAGGGGAAGGGCCCCAGCATTTT. Protein: CASRPITGEGPQHF. V usage is TRBV6-2 or TRBV6-3 and J usage is TRBJ1-5; 7 bases fit TRBD1. CDR1 and CDR2 (germline): MNHEY, SVGEGT. The CDR3 sequence is 14 residues long. V shed 6 bases, J shed 9 bases, and the junction held 11 bases outside the gene matches.

The chain combines TRBV7-7 with TRBJ1-3, with 8 bases aligning to TRBD1. The CDR3 is 15 amino acids. Germline V gene sequence: CDR1 SSHAT, CDR2 FNYEAQ (reference sequence). J lost 4 bases, V lost 5 bases, and 7 bases had no gene match. In DNA form, the CDR3 reads TGTGCCAGCAGCCGAGACAGGGGAGGAGGAAACACCATATATTTT. Translating gives CASSRDRGGGNTIYF. The variable domain in full, with the rest retrieved from reference TRBV7-7 and TRBJ1-3, is GAGVSQSPRYKVTKRGQDVTLRCDPISSHATLYWYQQALGQGPEFLTYFNYEAQPDKSGLPSDRFSAERPEGSISTLTIQRTEQRDSAMYRCASSRDRGGGNTIYFGEGSWLTVV.

This clonotype has only a few counts. The V call is TRBV6-1, the J call TRBJ1-6; D gene unclear. CDR3 length equals 14 residues. CDR1 and CDR2 from the germline V gene are MNHNS and SASEGT. Trimming cost V 7 bases and J 6 bases, with 13 bases left between them. The CDR3 DNA reads as TGTGCCAGCACCACCACCGGGTCTAATTCACCCCTCCACTTT. This codes for CASTTTGSNSPLHF.

This rearrangement joins TRBV7-2 to TRBJ2-7, with D hard to call. V lost 3 bases and J lost 4, with 10 bases in between. Germline assignment: CDR1 SGHTA and CDR2 FQGNSA. The CDR3 totals 13 residues. The CDR3 nucleotides read TGTGCCAGCAGCTTGGAAAGGGCGTACGAGCAGTACTTC. It codes for CASSLERAYEQYF.

Comment on this clonotype: Mismatch with germline at one junction end may stem from a read error. J is TRBJ1-2 and V is TRBV29-1, with D maybe TRBD1 (6 bases). This CDR3 has 14 amino acids. Germline V gives CDR1 SQVTM, CDR2 ANQGSEA. This chain's CDR3 is CSVKEQGSNYGYTF. The CDR3 region has the DNA TGCAGCGTTAAAGAACAGGGTAGCAACTATGGCTACACCTTC.

This clonotype was observed a few times. The V gene is TRBV7-9, the J gene TRBJ1-6; 9 bases line up with TRBD1. The CDR3 has 14 residues. V was clipped by 5 bases and J by 10 bases; unmatched bases: 6. Germline V gene data show CDR1 as SEHNR and CDR2 as FQNEAQ (reference sequence). The CDR3 nucleotides read TGTGCCAGCAGCATTACAGGGGGCCAATCACCCCTCCACTTT. As protein: CASSITGGQSPLHF.

The chain combines TRBV29-1 with TRBJ2-3; 9 positions agree with TRBD1. The CDR3 extends over 15 amino acids. Germline V gene data show CDR1 as SQVTM and CDR2 as ANQGSEA. The V segment lost 8 bases and the J segment 3 bases; nucleotides outside the gene matches: 12. For the CDR3, the DNA is TGCAGCTTCCGCTCCACAGGGGGCCCTACAGATACGCAGTATTTT. Amino acid sequence: CSFRSTGGPTDTQYF.

For this clonotype: Relative to the germline gene, one junction end is altered; a read error may explain this. This chain uses TRBV6-1 with TRBJ2-3, with 8 bases lining up with TRBD1. The CDR3 sequence is 14 residues long. Per germline, CDR1 MNHNS and CDR2 SASEGT. The CDR3 is CASSDRAGTNTQYF. DNA for the CDR3: TGTGCCAGTTCGGACAGGGCGGGCACAAATACGCAGTATTTT.

The chain has TRBV24-1 and TRBJ1-6, with D perhaps matching TRBD1 (6 bases). CDR1 KGHDR and CDR2 SFDVKD come from the germline V gene. Between the trimmed V and J ends, which lost 8 bases and 6 bases, there was a span of 13 bases. The CDR3 has 14 residues. CDR3 amino acids: CATIVGHRNSPLHF. The CDR3 DNA sequence: TGTGCCACCATCGTGGGACACCGTAATTCACCCCTCCACTTT.

The DNA of the CDR3 is TGTGCCAGCAGCCCATCGACAGGGGAGAACACTGAAGCTTTCTTT. Amino acids: CASSPSTGENTEAFF. V usage is TRBV5-4 and J usage is TRBJ1-1, with 8 bases that match TRBD1. The germline V gene encodes CDR1 SGHNT and CDR2 YYREEE (reference sequence). CDR3 length: 15 residues. V lost 4 bases and J lost 1; bases outside the gene matches: 6.

The chain links TRBV11-1 to TRBJ2-7, with D unclear. The CDR3 is made up of 15 amino acids. V lost 5 bases to trimming and J lost 5 bases, with 19 bases between them. Germline assignment: CDR1 SGHAT and CDR2 FQDESV (reference sequence). The CDR3 loop reads CASSHDLRYNHEQYF. CDR3 DNA: TGTGCCAGCAGCCATGATTTACGGTATAATCACGAGCAGTACTTC.

This clonotype showed up just once. The V and J genes are TRBV5-1 and TRBJ1-1; D uncertain. V was trimmed by 1 base and J by 1 base, leaving 11 bases between them. From germline, CDR1 is SGHRS and CDR2 YFSETQ. The CDR3 spans 15 residues. The CDR3 coding sequence is TGCGCCAGCAGCTTGTGGGCCACTTCGAACACTGAAGCTTTCTTT. It encodes CASSLWATSNTEAFF.

The table lists this clonotype with a few counts. The CDR3 here is CASSYSLGTSYEQYF. The CDR3 DNA is TGTGCCAGCAGTTACTCACTAGGAACCTCCTACGAGCAGTACTTC. This chain joins TRBV6-5 and TRBJ2-7, with D possibly matching TRBD2 (5 bases). CDR1 is MNHEY, CDR2 SVGAGI, per germline. Trimming removed 0 bases from V and 0 bases from J, with 9 bases in between. The CDR3 is made up of 15 amino acids.

This chain links TRBV7-6 with TRBJ2-1, with D perhaps TRBD2 (6 bases). The V gene lost 4 bases and the J gene lost 8 bases, with 21 bases spanning the gap. Germline V gives CDR1 SGHVS, CDR2 FNYEAQ. The CDR3 is 16 amino acids. CDR3 protein: CASSSSPSRRGDEQFF. The CDR3 nucleotides are TGTGCCAGCAGCTCATCTCCTAGTAGGAGGGGAGATGAGCAGTTCTTC.

Regarding this clonotype: The junction shows a germline mismatch at one end, possibly a read error. This chain joins TRBV23-1 and TRBJ2-1; possibly TRBD1 or TRBD2 for D (6 bases each). TRBV23-1 is treated as an ORF (open reading frame) with a function not yet certain. The CDR3 has 12 amino acids. The CDR3 sequence is CPSSLGGGEQFF. CDR3 bases: TGCCCCAGCAGTCTGGGGGGCGGAGAGCAGTTCTTC.

V and J are TRBV6-5 and TRBJ1-6, with 8 nucleotides matching TRBD1. Trimming removed 2 bases from V and 10 bases from J; junction bases left unmatched: 7. The CDR3 is made up of 15 amino acids. Per germline, CDR1 MNHEY and CDR2 SVGAGI. CDR3 bases: TGTGCCAGCAGTTACCAGGGGGCGCTTAACTCACCCCTCCACTTT. Translation: CASSYQGALNSPLHF.

V and J are TRBV6-1 and TRBJ2-7; a possible D gene is TRBD2 (7 bases). Deletions cut 6 bases from V and 1 base from J, with 16 bases between. The CDR3 contains 15 residues. Looked up from germline, CDR1 is MNHNS and CDR2 is SASEGT. DNA for the CDR3: TGTGCCAGCAGAAAGGGAGGGACACAGTCCTACGAGCAGTACTTC. Translation gives CASRKGGTQSYEQYF.

The V call is TRBV27, the J call TRBJ1-1; D is unclear. Germline V CDR1 and CDR2: MNHEY, SMNVEV (reference sequence). This CDR3 has 13 amino acids. Trimming left V 4 bases short and J 0 bases short, with 6 bases between. This CDR3 is CASSSVMNTEAFF. In nucleotides, the CDR3 is TGTGCCAGCAGTTCGGTGATGAACACTGAAGCTTTCTTT.

The rearrangement joins TRBV20-1 to TRBJ1-2; D is perhaps TRBD1 (6 bases). CDR1 DFQATT and CDR2 SNEGSKA come from the germline V gene (reference sequence). This CDR3 has 14 amino acids. Trimming cost V 5 bases and J 4 bases, with 17 bases left between them. CDR3 region: CSAPQGRQGYGYTF. The CDR3 region has the DNA TGCAGTGCTCCCCAGGGGAGGCAAGGCTATGGCTACACCTTC.